This T cell receptor beta chain appears in the sequencing data of a study of PD-1 blockade in classical Hodgkin lymphoma. Findings and limits, study-wide: Reported baseline diversity: healthy donors highest, relapsed/refractory patients lowest. The drivers behind the repertoire differences, possibly disease activity or prior therapy, remain undefined.

As regards this clone: Its antigen remains unknown.

Clones were read by immunoSEQ multiplex PCR, and TCRdb kept only the in-frame ones, dropping some. The top ten hold over 2.5% of the sample, which has about 40,000 clones, around two thirds seen once. V lost 3 bases, J lost 2 bases, and 16 bases lay in between. From germline, CDR1 is MNHEY and CDR2 SMNVEV (reference sequence). The CDR3 totals 16 residues. Exposure to brentuximab vedotin varied, and each patient had relapsed following autologous stem cell transplantation. The sequences come from peripheral blood mononuclear cells (PBMCs), collected at baseline. The sequence derives from a human donor with classical Hodgkin lymphoma. This chain joins TRBV27 and TRBJ1-2; tentative D call: TRBD1 (6 bases). CDR3 nucleotide sequence: TGTGCCAGCAGTTTTAAGACAGGCCGATTCAACTATGGCTACACCTTC. As protein: CASSFKTGRFNYGYTF.